The entry that follows covers one T cell receptor beta chain sequence. Its cognate antigen is unknown. The data belong to a study of shared clonotypes between healthy human individuals. Points from the study as a whole: Sampling covered nothing but blood. Tissue TCR repertoires likely differ from those found in blood.

Using immunoSEQ multiplex PCR, the repertoire was profiled, and TCRdb retains in-frame clones only, with some absent. This table has under 600,000 clones, about 96% appearing once. Germline values: CDR1 MNHEY, CDR2 SVGAGI. V lost 7 bases and J lost 6; bases outside the gene matches: 13. CDR3 length equals 15 residues. The sequence was collected from a woman in her 30s in good health. The gene calls are TRBV6-5 and TRBJ1-1; TRBD1 matches at 8 bases. The sample comprised naive CD4+ T cells sorted from blood. Subset meaning: CD45RA+ positively selected. For the CDR3, the DNA is TGTGCCAGCAATTCCCCCGGACAGGGAATCGCTGAAGCTTTCTTT. Its translation is CASNSPGQGIAEAFF.